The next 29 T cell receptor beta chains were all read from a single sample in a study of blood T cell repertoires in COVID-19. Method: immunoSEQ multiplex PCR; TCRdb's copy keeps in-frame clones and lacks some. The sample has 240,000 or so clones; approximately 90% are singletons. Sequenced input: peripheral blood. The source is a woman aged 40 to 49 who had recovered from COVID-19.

CDR3: CASSPQVGVQFF. The CDR3 nucleotides are TGTGCCAGCAGCCCCCAGGTCGGGGTGCAGTTCTTC. This chain links TRBV14 with TRBJ2-1; maybe TRBD2 (5 bases). Germline V gene sequence: CDR1 SGHDN, CDR2 FVKESK. The CDR3 is made up of 12 amino acids. V was shortened by 4 bases and J by 12 bases, with 13 bases between the two germline ends.

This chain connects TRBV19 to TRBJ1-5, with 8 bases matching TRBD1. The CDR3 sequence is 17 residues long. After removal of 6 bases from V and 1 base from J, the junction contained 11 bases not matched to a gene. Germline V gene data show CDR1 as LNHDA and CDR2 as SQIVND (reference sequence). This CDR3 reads CASSHPTGGGSNQPQHF. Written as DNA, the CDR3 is TGTGCCAGTAGCCACCCAACAGGGGGTGGAAGCAATCAGCCCCAGCATTTT.

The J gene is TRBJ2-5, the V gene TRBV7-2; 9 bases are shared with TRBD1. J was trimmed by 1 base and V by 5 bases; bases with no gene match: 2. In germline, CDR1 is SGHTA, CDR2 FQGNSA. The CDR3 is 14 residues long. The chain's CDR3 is CASSTGGSQETQYF. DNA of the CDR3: TGTGCCAGCAGCACAGGGGGCTCCCAAGAGACCCAGTACTTC.

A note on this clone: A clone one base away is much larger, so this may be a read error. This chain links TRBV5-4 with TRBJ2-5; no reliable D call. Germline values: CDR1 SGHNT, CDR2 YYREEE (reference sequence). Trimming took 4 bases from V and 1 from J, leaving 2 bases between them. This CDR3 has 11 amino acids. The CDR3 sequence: CASSLQETQYF. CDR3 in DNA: TGTGCCAGCAGCCTCCAAGAGACCCAGTACTTC. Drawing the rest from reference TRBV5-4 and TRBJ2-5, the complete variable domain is ETGVTQSPTHLIKTRGQQVTLRCSSQSGHNTVSWYQQALGQGPQFIFQYYREEENGRGNFPPRFSGLQFPNYSSELNVNALELDDSALYLCASSLQETQYFGPGTRLLVL.

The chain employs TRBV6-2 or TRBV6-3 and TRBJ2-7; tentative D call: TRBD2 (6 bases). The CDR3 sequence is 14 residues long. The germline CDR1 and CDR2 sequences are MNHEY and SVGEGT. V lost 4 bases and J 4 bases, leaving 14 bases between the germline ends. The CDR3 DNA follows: TGTGCCAGCAGTTCGGGACTTAGGCGGTACGAGCAGTACTTC. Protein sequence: CASSSGLRRYEQYF.

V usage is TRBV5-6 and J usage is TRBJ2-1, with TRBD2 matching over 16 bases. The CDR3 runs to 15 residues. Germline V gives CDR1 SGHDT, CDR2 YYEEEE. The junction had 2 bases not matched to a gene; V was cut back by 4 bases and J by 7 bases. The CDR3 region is CASSGTSGRGNEQFF. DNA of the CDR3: TGTGCCAGCAGCGGGACTAGCGGGAGGGGTAATGAGCAGTTCTTC.

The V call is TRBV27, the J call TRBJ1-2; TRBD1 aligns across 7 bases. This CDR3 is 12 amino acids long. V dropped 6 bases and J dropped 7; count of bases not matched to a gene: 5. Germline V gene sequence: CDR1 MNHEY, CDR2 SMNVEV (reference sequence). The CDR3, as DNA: TGTGCCAGCAGATCCCACAGGGGTGGCTACACCTTC. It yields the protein CASRSHRGGYTF.

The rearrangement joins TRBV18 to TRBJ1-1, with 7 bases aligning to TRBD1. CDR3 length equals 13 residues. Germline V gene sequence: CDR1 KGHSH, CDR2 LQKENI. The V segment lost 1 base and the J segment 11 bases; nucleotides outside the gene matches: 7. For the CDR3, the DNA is TGTGCCAGCTCACCACTCGGACAGGCGGATGCTTTCTTT. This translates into CASSPLGQADAFF.

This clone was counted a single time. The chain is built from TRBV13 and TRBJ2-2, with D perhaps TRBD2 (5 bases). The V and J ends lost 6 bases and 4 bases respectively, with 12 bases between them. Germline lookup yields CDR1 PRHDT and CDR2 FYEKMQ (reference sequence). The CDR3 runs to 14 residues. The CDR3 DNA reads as TGTGCCAGCAGTATGGGGAGTGTCACCGGGGAGCTGTTTTTT. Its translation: CASSMGSVTGELFF.

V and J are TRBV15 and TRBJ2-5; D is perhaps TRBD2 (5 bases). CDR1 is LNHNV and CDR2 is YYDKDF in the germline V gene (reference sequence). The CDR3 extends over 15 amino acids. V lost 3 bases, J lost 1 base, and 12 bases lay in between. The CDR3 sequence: CATSRDSTPQETQYF. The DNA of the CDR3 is TGTGCCACCAGCAGGGACTCGACCCCCCAAGAGACCCAGTACTTC.

The CDR3 region is CASSQAPPGGGYTF. The CDR3 nucleotides read TGCGCCAGCAGCCAAGCCCCCCCCGGGGGGGGCTACACCTTC. The rearrangement joins TRBV4-1 to TRBJ1-2, with D maybe TRBD1 (5 bases). Germline CDR1 MGHRA, CDR2 YSYEKL. This CDR3 is built from 14 residues. V was cut by 1 base and J by 8 bases, with 14 bases left in between.

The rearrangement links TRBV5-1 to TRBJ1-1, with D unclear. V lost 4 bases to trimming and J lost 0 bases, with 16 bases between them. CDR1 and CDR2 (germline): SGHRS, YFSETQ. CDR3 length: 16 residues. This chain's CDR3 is CASSIGEPTMNTEAFF. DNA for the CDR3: TGCGCCAGCAGCATTGGGGAGCCAACCATGAACACTGAAGCTTTCTTT.

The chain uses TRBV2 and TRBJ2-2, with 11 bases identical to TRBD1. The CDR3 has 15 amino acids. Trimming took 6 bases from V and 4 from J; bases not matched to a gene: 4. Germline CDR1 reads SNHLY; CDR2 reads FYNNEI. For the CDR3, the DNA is TGTGCCAGCAGGGCAGGGACAGGGGGCACCGGGGAGCTGTTTTTT. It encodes CASRAGTGGTGELFF.

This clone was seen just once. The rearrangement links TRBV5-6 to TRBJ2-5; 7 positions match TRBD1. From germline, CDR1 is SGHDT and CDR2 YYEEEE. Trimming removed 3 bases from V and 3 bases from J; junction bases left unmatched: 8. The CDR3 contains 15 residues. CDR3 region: CASSSPQGTEETQYF. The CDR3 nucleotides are TGTGCCAGCAGCTCCCCACAGGGGACGGAAGAGACCCAGTACTTC.

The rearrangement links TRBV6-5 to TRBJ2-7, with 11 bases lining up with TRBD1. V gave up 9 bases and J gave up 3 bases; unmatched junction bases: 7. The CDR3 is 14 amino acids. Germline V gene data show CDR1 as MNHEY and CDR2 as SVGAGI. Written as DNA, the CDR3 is TGTGCCAGTGAGCGGACAGGGGGCTTCTACGAGCAGTACTTC. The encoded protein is CASERTGGFYEQYF.

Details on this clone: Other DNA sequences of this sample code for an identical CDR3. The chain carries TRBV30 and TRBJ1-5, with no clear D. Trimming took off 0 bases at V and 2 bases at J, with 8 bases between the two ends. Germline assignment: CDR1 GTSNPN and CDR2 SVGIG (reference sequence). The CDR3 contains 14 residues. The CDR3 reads CAWSVGGRNQPQHF. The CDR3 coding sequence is TGTGCCTGGAGTGTGGGAGGCCGCAATCAGCCCCAGCATTTT.

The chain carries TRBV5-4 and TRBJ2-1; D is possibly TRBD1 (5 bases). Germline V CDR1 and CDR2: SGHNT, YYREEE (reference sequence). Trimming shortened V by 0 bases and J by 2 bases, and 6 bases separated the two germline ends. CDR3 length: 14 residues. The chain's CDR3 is CASSLEGTYNEQFF. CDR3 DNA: TGTGCCAGCAGCTTGGAGGGGACCTACAATGAGCAGTTCTTC. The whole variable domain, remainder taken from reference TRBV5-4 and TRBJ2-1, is ETGVTQSPTHLIKTRGQQVTLRCSSQSGHNTVSWYQQALGQGPQFIFQYYREEENGRGNFPPRFSGLQFPNYSSELNVNALELDDSALYLCASSLEGTYNEQFFGPGTRLTVL.

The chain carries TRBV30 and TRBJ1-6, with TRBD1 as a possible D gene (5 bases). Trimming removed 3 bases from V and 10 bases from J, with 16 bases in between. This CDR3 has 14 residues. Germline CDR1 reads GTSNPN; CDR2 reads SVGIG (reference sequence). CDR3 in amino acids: CAWSAASGVSPLHF. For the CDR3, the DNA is TGTGCCTGGAGCGCCGCCTCGGGGGTCTCACCCCTCCACTTT. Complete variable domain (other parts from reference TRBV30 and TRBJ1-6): SQTIHQWPATLVQPVGSPLSLECTVEGTSNPNLYWYRQAAGRGLQLLFYSVGIGQISSEVPQNLSASRPQDRQFILSSKKLLLSDSGFYLCAWSAASGVSPLHFGNGTRLTVT.

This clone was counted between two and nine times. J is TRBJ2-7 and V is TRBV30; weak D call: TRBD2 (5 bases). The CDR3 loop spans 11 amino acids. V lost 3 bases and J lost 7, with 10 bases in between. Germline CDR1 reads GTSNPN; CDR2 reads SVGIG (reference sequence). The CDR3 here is CAWSPPGEQYF. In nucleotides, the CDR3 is TGTGCCTGGAGCCCCCCGGGAGAGCAGTACTTC.

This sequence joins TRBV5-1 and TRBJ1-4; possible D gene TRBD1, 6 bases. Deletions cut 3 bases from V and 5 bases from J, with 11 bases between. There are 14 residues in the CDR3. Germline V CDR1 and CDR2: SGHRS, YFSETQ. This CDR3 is CASSSGTGNEKLFF. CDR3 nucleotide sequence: TGCGCCAGCAGCTCCGGAACAGGGAATGAAAAACTGTTTTTT.

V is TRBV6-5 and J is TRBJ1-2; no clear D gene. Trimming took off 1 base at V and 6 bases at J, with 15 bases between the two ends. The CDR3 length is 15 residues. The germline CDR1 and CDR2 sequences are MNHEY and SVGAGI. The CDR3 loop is CASSYLTALRNGYTF. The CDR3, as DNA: TGTGCCAGCAGTTACTTAACAGCCCTAAGGAATGGCTACACCTTC.

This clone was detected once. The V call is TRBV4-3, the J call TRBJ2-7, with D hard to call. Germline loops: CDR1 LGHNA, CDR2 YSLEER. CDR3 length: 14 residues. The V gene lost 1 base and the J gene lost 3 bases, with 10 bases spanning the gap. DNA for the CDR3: TGCGCCAGCAGCCAAGGAGTCGAGATCTACGAGCAGTACTTC. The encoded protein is CASSQGVEIYEQYF.

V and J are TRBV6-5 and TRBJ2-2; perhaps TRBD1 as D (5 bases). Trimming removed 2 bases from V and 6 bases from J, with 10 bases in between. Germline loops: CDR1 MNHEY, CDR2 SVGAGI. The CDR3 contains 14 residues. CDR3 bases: TGTGCCAGCAGTTACGTGGGGCCCCCCGGGGAGCTGTTTTTT. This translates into CASSYVGPPGELFF.

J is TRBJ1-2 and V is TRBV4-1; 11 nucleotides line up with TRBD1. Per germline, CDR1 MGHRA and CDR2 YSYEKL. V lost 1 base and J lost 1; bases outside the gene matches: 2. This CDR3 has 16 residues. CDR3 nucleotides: TGCGCCAGCAGCCAAGGGACAGGGGGCGTTAACTATGGCTACACCTTC. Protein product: CASSQGTGGVNYGYTF.

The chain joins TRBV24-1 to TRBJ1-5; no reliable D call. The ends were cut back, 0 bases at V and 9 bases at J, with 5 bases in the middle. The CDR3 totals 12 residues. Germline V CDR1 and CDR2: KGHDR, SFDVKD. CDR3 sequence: CATSDLGRPQHF. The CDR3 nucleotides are TGTGCCACCAGTGATTTGGGCCGGCCCCAGCATTTT.

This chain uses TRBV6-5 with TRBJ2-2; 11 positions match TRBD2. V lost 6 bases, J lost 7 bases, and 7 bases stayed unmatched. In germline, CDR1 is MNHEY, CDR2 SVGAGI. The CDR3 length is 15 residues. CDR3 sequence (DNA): TGTGCCAGCAGCCCGACTAGCGGGAACGGCGGGGAGCTGTTTTTT. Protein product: CASSPTSGNGGELFF.

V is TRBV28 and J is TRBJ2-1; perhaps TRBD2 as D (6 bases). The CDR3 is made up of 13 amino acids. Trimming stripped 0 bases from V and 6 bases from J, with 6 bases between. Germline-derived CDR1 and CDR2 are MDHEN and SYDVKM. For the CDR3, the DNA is TGTGCCAGCAGTTTATGGGGGGGCAATGAGCAGTTCTTC. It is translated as CASSLWGGNEQFF.

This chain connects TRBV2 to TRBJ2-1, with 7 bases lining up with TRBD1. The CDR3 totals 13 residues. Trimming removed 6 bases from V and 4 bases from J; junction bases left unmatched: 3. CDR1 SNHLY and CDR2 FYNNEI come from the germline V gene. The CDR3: CASRGTVYNEQFF. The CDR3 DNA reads TGTGCCAGCAGGGGGACAGTATACAATGAGCAGTTCTTC.

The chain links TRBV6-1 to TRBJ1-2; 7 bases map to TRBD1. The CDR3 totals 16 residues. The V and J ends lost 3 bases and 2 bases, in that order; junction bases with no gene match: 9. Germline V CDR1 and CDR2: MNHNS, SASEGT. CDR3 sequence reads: CASSDPQGPPNYGYTF. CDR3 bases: TGTGCCAGCAGTGACCCACAGGGGCCGCCCAACTATGGCTACACCTTC.